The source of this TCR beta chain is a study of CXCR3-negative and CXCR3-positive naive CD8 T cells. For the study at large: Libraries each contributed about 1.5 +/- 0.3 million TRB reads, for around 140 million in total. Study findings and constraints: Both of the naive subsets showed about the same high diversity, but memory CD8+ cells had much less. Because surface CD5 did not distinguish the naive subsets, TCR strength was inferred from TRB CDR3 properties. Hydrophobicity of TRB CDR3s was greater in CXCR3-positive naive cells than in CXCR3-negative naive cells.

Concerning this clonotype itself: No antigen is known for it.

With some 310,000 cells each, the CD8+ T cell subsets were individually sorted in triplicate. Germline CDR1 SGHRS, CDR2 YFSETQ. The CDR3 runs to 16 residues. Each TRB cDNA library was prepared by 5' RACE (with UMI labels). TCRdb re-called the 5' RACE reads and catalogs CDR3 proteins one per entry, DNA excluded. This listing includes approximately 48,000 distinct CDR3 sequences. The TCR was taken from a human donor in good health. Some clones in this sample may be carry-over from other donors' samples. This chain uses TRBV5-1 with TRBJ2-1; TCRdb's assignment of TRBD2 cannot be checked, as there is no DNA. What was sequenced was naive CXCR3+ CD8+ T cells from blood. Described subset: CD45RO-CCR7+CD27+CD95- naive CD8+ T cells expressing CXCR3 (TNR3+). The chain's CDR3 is CASSLAGLADYNEQFF.